The rows below give T cell receptor beta chains drawn from one sample of a study of blood T cell repertoires in COVID-19. This table comes from immunoSEQ multiplex PCR, and its TCRdb copy is limited to in-frame clones, with some not included. In the table there are 120,000 to 150,000 clones, roughly nine tenths of which are singletons. Sequenced: peripheral blood. The receptors shown here come from a human donor in a cohort sampled during active COVID-19. CDR3s leave out the opening cysteine and the closing phenylalanine or tryptophan.

>TRBV30
AWRPSNGELF
>TRBV11-2
ASSFPSPDTQY
>TRBV7-2
ASSANRGGQPQH
>TRBV28
ASSLPPRGQGTRSYNSPLH
>TRBV2
ASDRGHGEKLF
>TRBV4-3
ASSRDREISGNTIY
>TRBV5-4
ASSLDPGVGTDTQY
>TRBV20-1
SASDRGNIQY
>TRBV30
AWSLNEKLF
>TRBV2
ASSDRVHEQY
>TRBV2
ARATGSNTGELF
>TRBV27
ASADRHSNQPQH
>TRBV5-1
ASSSMTGVGEQY
>TRBV4-2
ASSQDPSGQGYGYT
>TRBV5-1
ASSFSGGRDIQY
>TRBV4-2
ASSQTLGASNEQY
>TRBV5-1
ASTATTGNYGYT
>TRBV7-2
ASSLESGWGGSPLH
>TRBV7-8
ASSPRRGQY
>TRBV6-5
ASSSSDRAGEQY
>TRBV9
ASSVSSGGAVRADTQY
>TRBV6-5
ASRWTGEGTGELF
>TRBV11-2
ASSTHRENFYNEQF
>TRBV20-1
SASRGQGEELF
>TRBV13
ASSLLAGVDNEQF
>TRBV5-1
ASSLAQTGGPPNYGYT
>TRBV7-9
ASSFEGARGGELF
>TRBV9
ASSAQAGSTDTQY
>TRBV6-2/TRBV6-3
ASSFRDRGHNTGELF
>TRBV9
ASSRGQLTYT
>TRBV5-4
ASSLTSGGSNEQF
>TRBV9
ASSGGTNYGYT
>TRBV19
ASSIRDRGTYEQY
>TRBV4-3
ASSPGQGSSYEQY
>TRBV4-2
ASSQPRTGSTEAF
>TRBV4-1
ASSQSGGANYGYT
>TRBV11-1
ASSLGQGNYGYT
>TRBV9
ASSVEGTVLSGNTIY
>TRBV10-3
AISESGTTDTQY
>TRBV11-3
ASSLGTSSYNEQF
>TRBV14
ASSQVGAGDIWGYT
>TRBV2
ASSDRGNEQF
>TRBV5-6
ASSLEFGTGGDYGYT
>TRBV28
ASSFPQRTNYGYT
>TRBV5-1
ASSLGDSNYGYT
>TRBV6-5
ASSQQGNMNTEAF
>TRBV13
ASSLGLAGANNEQF
>TRBV10-3
ATLSGSTGYEQY
>TRBV11-2
ASSQQQGMNTEAF
>TRBV29-1
SVLGLAETQY
>TRBV14
ASSQDNSKNIQY
>TRBV11-2
ASSLDWTGDNQPQH
>TRBV3-1/TRBV3-2
ASSAAYQETQY
>TRBV19
ATTLGQKNQPQH
>TRBV25-1
ATSWGGGHTDTQY
>TRBV4-1
ASSAAGQTNSPLH
>TRBV3-1/TRBV3-2
ASSQVGGSLKKLF
>TRBV7-9
ASKGQGTDTQY